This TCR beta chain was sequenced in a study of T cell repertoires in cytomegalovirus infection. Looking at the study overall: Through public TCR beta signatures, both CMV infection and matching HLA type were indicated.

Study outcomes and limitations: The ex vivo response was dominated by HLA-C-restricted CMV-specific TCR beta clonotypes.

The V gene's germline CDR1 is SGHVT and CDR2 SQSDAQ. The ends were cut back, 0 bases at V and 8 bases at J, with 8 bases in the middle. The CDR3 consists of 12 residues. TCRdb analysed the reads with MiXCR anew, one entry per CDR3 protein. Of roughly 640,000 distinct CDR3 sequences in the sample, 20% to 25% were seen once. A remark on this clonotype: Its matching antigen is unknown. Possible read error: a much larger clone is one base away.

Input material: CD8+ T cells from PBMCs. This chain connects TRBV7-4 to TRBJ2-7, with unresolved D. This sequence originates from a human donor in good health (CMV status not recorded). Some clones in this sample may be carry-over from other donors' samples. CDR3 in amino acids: CASSLAAHKQYV. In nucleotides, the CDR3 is TGTGCCAGCAGCTTAGCGGCTCACAAGCAGTACGTC.